These T cell receptor beta chains were read from a single sample in a study of blood T cell repertoires in COVID-19. Only in-frame clones appear in the TCRdb table, and some are missing; sequencing was by immunoSEQ multiplex PCR. The top ten clones hold approximately 3% of a sample with some 190,000 clones, around 85% of them seen once. The sequencing sample was made of PBMCs or T cells enriched from blood (not recorded which). These receptors all stem from a woman in her 30s who had recovered from COVID-19. CDR3s include the opening cysteine and the closing phenylalanine or tryptophan. The order of the fields is clone size, J gene, V gene, D gene, CDR3 protein. D genes are given only for firm matches. The listing skips clone size in some rows; elsewhere it reads once, few, many or a size class.

. TRBJ1-1 TRBV14 . CASSPAGGTEAFF
. TRBJ1-1 TRBV30 . CALLGIPNTEAFF
many TRBJ2-6 TRBV18 TRBD1 CASSLTGTGGYGANVLTF
. TRBJ1-2 TRBV6-1 TRBD1 CASSEAKGAGYGYTF
. TRBJ2-1 TRBV7-2 . CASSLVNIYNEQFF
few TRBJ1-1 TRBV28 . CASSIKLGGAGTEAFF
. TRBJ1-5 TRBV10-1 . CASSSGDPNQPQHF
. TRBJ1-1 TRBV19 TRBD1 CASSPTGIDTEAFF
. TRBJ2-1 TRBV5-1 TRBD2 CASSPGLAGWNEQFF
. TRBJ1-1 TRBV6-5 TRBD1 CASSYIGQGATEAFF
. TRBJ2-5 TRBV7-3 . CASSLIPEETQYF
. TRBJ2-5 TRBV18 TRBD2 CASSLQGAGGTETQYF
. TRBJ2-2 TRBV14 . CASSQPGSLSDTGELFF
. TRBJ2-7 TRBV20-1 . CSASSGPYEQYF
. TRBJ2-3 TRBV14 TRBD2 CASSQDSGIDTQYF
. TRBJ1-6 TRBV6-4 . CAGPAGGGNSPLHF
. TRBJ2-3 TRBV9 TRBD2 CASSVRAGEASGHEDTQYF
once TRBJ1-1 TRBV6-2/TRBV6-3 . CASSSPGPFKAFF
. TRBJ2-1 TRBV6-6 TRBD1 CASSTGARNGEQFF
. TRBJ1-6 TRBV5-6 . CASSGTGSPLHF
. TRBJ2-2 TRBV19 TRBD1 CASSITGGSGELFF
. TRBJ1-3 TRBV21-1 . CASSTYSGASSGNTIYF
once TRBJ2-7 TRBV30 . CAWSGAGVPNYEQYF
. TRBJ2-1 TRBV27 TRBD2 CASSTKTPGLAVKSSYNEQFF
. TRBJ2-3 TRBV19 TRBD2 CASRIAGGPLATQYF
. TRBJ2-5 TRBV5-1 . CASSLALETQYF
once TRBJ2-7 TRBV20-1 TRBD2 CSASYPPGTSVNEQYF
. TRBJ1-5 TRBV24-1 . CATSKQGNGQPQHF
. TRBJ1-1 TRBV30 . CAWSVPLRGLNTEAFF
. TRBJ1-3 TRBV6-6 TRBD1 CASSPWTGQRASGNTIYF
. TRBJ1-1 TRBV28 . CASSLSGTKNTEAFF
. TRBJ2-1 TRBV30 . CAWTQGGFGEQFF
few TRBJ2-5 TRBV3-1/TRBV3-2 TRBD2 CASSQPGLAGGVGGETQYF
. TRBJ2-1 TRBV12-5 . CASALTGDDEQFF
. TRBJ2-2 TRBV5-1 TRBD2 CASSHTSGGTGELFF
. TRBJ1-1 TRBV29-1 . CSVANRADTEAFF
. TRBJ1-3 TRBV12-1 . CASNEGETGGNTIYF
. TRBJ1-2 TRBV28 TRBD1 CASSTEQGLYGYTF
. TRBJ2-7 TRBV7-9 TRBD1 CASRGQDIAVYEQYF
. TRBJ2-6 TRBV27 . CASTSRSNSGANVLTF
once TRBJ2-1 TRBV29-1 TRBD2 CSVPGLVYNEQFF
few TRBJ1-1 TRBV20-1 . CSASRGRAEAFF
. TRBJ2-2 TRBV7-6 TRBD1 CASSPRGGTGDTGELFF
few TRBJ1-2 TRBV3-1/TRBV3-2 TRBD1 CASSQGGQSYYGYTF
. TRBJ2-3 TRBV28 . CAMGSRQPDTQYF
. TRBJ2-2 TRBV6-4 . CASSKGGNTGELFF
. TRBJ2-2 TRBV5-6 TRBD2 CASSLRHLAGNTGELFF
. TRBJ1-1 TRBV24-1 . CATDSRVLNTEAFF
. TRBJ1-5 TRBV28 . CASSFEDNQPQHF
. TRBJ2-5 TRBV6-2/TRBV6-3 . CASSYPGETQYF
. TRBJ1-5 TRBV6-1 TRBD1 CASSEGNRQGRLHF
. TRBJ1-5 TRBV2 TRBD1 CASSSQGANQPQHF
. TRBJ2-2 TRBV9 . CASSVDSNTGELFF
. TRBJ1-2 TRBV15 TRBD1 CATSNDRVGGYTF
. TRBJ2-3 TRBV5-1 TRBD1 CASSPGSGGVEDTQYF
. TRBJ2-4 TRBV9 . CASSEIDRHGIQYF
once TRBJ1-5 TRBV27 TRBD1 CASSLSWQGASSPQHF
. TRBJ2-1 TRBV6-4 . CASSVQLTDYNEQFF
. TRBJ1-2 TRBV7-9 TRBD1 CASSPQTGSPYGYTF
. TRBJ1-5 TRBV7-9 . CASSVSNSNQPQHF